A selection of T cell receptor beta chains follows, all from one sample in a study of response to subunit inactivated influenza vaccine. TCRdb re-called the RT-PCR reads through MiXCR, storing one row per CDR3 protein. Of some 500,000 distinct CDR3 sequences detected, around 13% appear once; the ten largest clones hold 13%. Sequences were derived from PBMCs from blood, sampled roughly 6 weeks after vaccination. The source is a man between 50 and 59 years old who received an inactivated influenza vaccine. Each CDR3 is given with its conserved first and last residue. The size entry is marked missing in some rows and otherwise reads once, few, many or a size class.

size	V	J	CDR3
many	TRBV15	TRBJ2-3	CATSRMTGGDTQYF
-	TRBV29-1	TRBJ2-5	CSVAWDRGVEETQYF
many	TRBV20-1	TRBJ2-7	CSARQQGRGYEQYF
few	TRBV5-6	TRBJ2-1	CASSLGNIQINEQFF
few	TRBV4-1	TRBJ2-7	CASSQGGYYEQYF
-	TRBV5-6	TRBJ2-5	CASSLGPRQGAQETQYF
-	TRBV5-1	TRBJ1-6	CASSAGTENSPLHF
few	TRBV4-2	TRBJ2-7	CASSQAAGISYEQYF
many	TRBV5-1	TRBJ2-5	CASSRTSGGQETQYF
-	TRBV5-8	TRBJ1-1	CASSLLPNTEAFF
few	TRBV12-3/TRBV12-4	TRBJ2-3	CASGPTADTQYF
-	TRBV21-1	TRBJ2-7	CASSTLPLAGVRNEQYF
many	TRBV7-9	TRBJ1-4	CASSLAGQGLGNEKLFF
-	TRBV7-2	TRBJ2-7	CATRRFDGEQYF
many	TRBV12-3/TRBV12-4	TRBJ1-6	CASSLDGLNSPLHF
few	TRBV6-5	TRBJ1-6	CASSYSGFSPLHF
few	TRBV15	TRBJ2-7	CATSREYSYEQYF
few	TRBV28	TRBJ2-7	CASSLISDSYEQYF
-	TRBV10-3	TRBJ1-6	CAISESMAGTDNSPLHF
-	TRBV6-1	TRBJ2-5	CASSIKEGGRFRGETQYF